This T cell receptor beta chain was recorded in a study of blood T cell repertoires in COVID-19. The method was immunoSEQ multiplex PCR; TCRdb's version includes in-frame clones alone and lacks a portion of them. The sample consists of 25,000 to 30,000 clones, about two thirds of them appearing once. CDR3 length equals 14 residues. CDR1 and CDR2 (germline): MNHEY, SVGAGI. The ends lost 6 bases at V and 4 bases at J; junction bases unmatched: 5. The origin of this receptor is a boy between 2 and 15 years old with active or convalescent COVID-19. Sequenced material: peripheral blood. This rearrangement joins TRBV6-5 to TRBJ2-3; TRBD2 matches 9 bases. Here the CDR3 DNA reads TGTGCCAGCAGGAAGCGGGGGGTAGCAGATACGCAGTATTTT. Protein sequence: CASRKRGVADTQYF.